This T cell receptor (beta chain) was sequenced in a study of T cells in narcolepsy. The CDR3 is 13 residues long. With 5 bases removed from V and 7 bases from J, the gap between germline ends came to 12 bases. CDR1 SEHNR and CDR2 FQNEAQ come from the germline V gene (reference sequence). The assay was immunoSEQ multiplex PCR, and TCRdb's table has in-frame clones only and misses some. The sample yields roughly 24,000 clones, around 84% seen once. Sequencing was carried out using memory (CD45RA-) CD4+ T cells from blood. This sequence joins TRBV7-9 and TRBJ2-1; D is undetermined. This clonotype was sampled from a human donor in good health. The CDR3 spells CASSQTVGNEQFF. Written as DNA, the CDR3 is TGTGCCAGCAGCCAAACCGTCGGGAATGAGCAGTTCTTC.